This T cell receptor (beta chain) originates from a study of blood T cell repertoires in COVID-19. Study at large: Researchers got acute and convalescent COVID-19 samples from the United States, Italy and Spain. T cells, B-cell-depleted T cells, or PBMCs provided the cDNA or gDNA that served as material.

Authors' methods: Researchers report that nucleated cell counts were estimated from reference gene primer amplification. The data were produced by immunoSEQ multiplex PCR, yet TCRdb's version contains in-frame clones alone and is incomplete. That table is the source of V, J and clone size, and D and trimming were worked out from the DNA. The sample has some 280,000 clones, 75% to 90% seen once. Germline-derived CDR1 and CDR2 are MDHEN and SYDVKM. With V trimmed by 6 bases and J by 1 base, 9 bases remained unmatched. The CDR3 spans 15 residues. V and J are TRBV28 and TRBJ2-7, with 7 nucleotides matching TRBD1. The clonotype originates from a woman aged 55-75 years with acute or convalescent COVID-19. Sequenced input: peripheral blood. The CDR3 bases are TGTGCCAGCAGCCGCCACATGGGACAGTCCTACGAGCAGTACTTC. Amino acid sequence: CASSRHMGQSYEQYF.